The present T cell receptor beta chain was sequenced within a study of post-analysis software for immune sequencing data. Study information: Recorded subtypes: relapsing-remitting, secondary progressive, progressive-relapsing; some patients unannotated.

Points from the study as a whole: Same-batch preparations were strongly co-clustered by F measure. There were five TRBV segments more frequent in patients than controls, and TRBV5-6, TRBV5-1 and TRBV20-1 were among them. In multiple sclerosis, normalized Chao1 diversity was significantly below that of controls.

About this clonotype itself: Its matching antigen is unknown.

cDNA libraries of TCR beta carried unique molecular identifiers. Input amounts of roughly 1 to 10 million T cells were used. These gave around 500,000 cDNA molecules, so each molecule approximated one T cell. One entry per CDR3 protein results from TCRdb running MiXCR on the PCR reads. The repertoire consists of 250,000 to 300,000 distinct CDR3 sequences, with 30% to 45% occurring once and the leading ten covering approximately 4.6%. Trimming removed 7 bases from V and 7 bases from J, with 13 bases in between. The CDR3 contains 13 residues. The source is a girl aged 10 to 17 with multiple sclerosis. Sequenced material: blood. The chain is built from TRBV12-3 or TRBV12-4 and TRBJ2-2; D uncertain. CDR3 DNA: TGTGCCAGCACCCCGGGTGCGCTCGGGGAGCTGTTTTTT. Translation: CASTPGALGELFF.